This TCR beta chain derives from a study of T-cell memory formation after mild COVID-19 (dated by TCRdb to the early 2020s). With regard to the full study: TCR sequence clusters from the two donors were found to be largely donor specific. The cohort was made up of two young adult volunteers, one female and one male, who were previously healthy. In a couple of donors, T-cell clones that expanded and contracted after mild COVID-19 were tracked by sequencing TCRalpha and TCRbeta repertoires over time. Beyond this particular receptor, the publication reports: The study covered only a couple of mild cases, and larger cohorts including severe cases with pre-infection samples were considered necessary. From day 15 to 85, contracting clones showed balanced CD4/CD8 phenotypes, whereas a second wave of clones that expanded from day 15 to 37 leaned towards CD4+. SARS-CoV-2 specificity of the second-wave clones peaking on day 37 was not confirmed. The detection of some responding clones in pre-infection memory suggests that pre-existing cross-reactive memory T cells joined the SARS-CoV-2 response. Contracting CD4+ clones appeared mostly in the CM and EM memory subsets, whereas CD8+ clones were enriched in EMRA.

Only a few counts were recorded for this clonotype. Its recognized antigen is unknown. No qualities accompany the bases; no much larger clone lies one base away. Trimming leaves V shorter by 4 bases and J shorter by 5 bases, with the junction holding 8 bases beyond the gene matches. CDR1 is given as SGHVS and CDR2 as FNYEAQ, both from the germline V gene. Taken from cysteine to phenylalanine, the CDR3 has 16 residues. Only CDR3 DNA is held: 48 bases, read in frame from base 1. Ficoll-Paque density gradient centrifugation was used to isolate PBMCs. This sample was sequenced with an Illumina NovaSeq 6000. TCRalpha and TCRbeta cDNA libraries were built by 5'RACE with constant-segment primers, adding sample barcodes and unique molecular identifiers. RNA was extracted from every sample with Trizol reagent. Library amplification was performed in two PCR steps, and a second sample barcode and Illumina TruSeq adapters were introduced in the second step. Sequencing of libraries was performed on an Illumina NovaSeq with 2 x 150 bp paired-end reads. Turning to the authors' computational methods: Reads were demultiplexed and collapsed into UMI-guided consensus sequences with migec v1.2.7. Using mixcr v2.1.11, UMI consensuses were aligned to TRA and TRB V and J templates and then assembled into clonotypes. Clonotypes were classified as expanded or contracted when called significant by both edgeR and NoisET, with noise models trained on biological replicates. For edgeR calls, a false discovery rate-adjusted p below 0.01 and a log2 fold-change threshold of 1 were applied. As an exploratory analysis of dynamics, max-normalized trajectories of the 1000 most abundant clonotypes were examined by PCA with hierarchical clustering. Each responding clone was given a CD4 or CD8 phenotype based on the CD4+ and CD8+ repertoires, which had been sequenced separately. Starting from the raw public reads, TCRdb applied fastp trimming at Q25, assembled clones with MiXCR and retained in-frame beta chains. One record per CDR3 amino acid sequence lists the most common genes and DNA. TCRdb assigned the V and J calls; the authors' analysis was not used. The sample data list some 290,000 distinct CDR3 sequences, and 16% of these were observed just once. The top ten hold approximately 25% of the sample.

The clonotype originates from a man aged 18-30 years who had mild COVID-19 (a few samples of this study predate the infection). The sample titles of this study are shuffled in the database, so cell type and time point are left out; the donor was told from shared clones. Sequenced: PBMCs or a T cell subset sorted from them (not recorded which). The chain is assembled from TRBV7-6 and TRBJ2-1; the junction holds 10 bases that match TRBD1. The CDR3 protein: CASSYPGTGVDNEQFF. The sequenced DNA is TGTGCCAGCAGCTACCCCGGGACAGGGGTAGACAATGAGCAGTTCTTC.